Included here is one TCR beta chain sequence, with context. Recruits, aged about 18 to 90 years, lived in 20 to 30 US areas. These data belong to a study of blood T cell repertoires in COVID-19. Generated by immunoSEQ multiplex PCR, the TCRdb table keeps only in-frame clones and is missing some. The repertoire has 200,000 to 300,000 clones, around 89% of them found once; the top ten carry under 10%. The V and J ends lost 5 bases and 6 bases, in that order; junction bases with no gene match: 11. The CDR3 length is 17 residues. The germline V gene encodes CDR1 SGHTA and CDR2 FQGNSA. Sequenced: PBMCs or T cells enriched from blood (not recorded which). The TCR was taken from a man aged 40-55 years who had recovered from COVID-19. The chain carries TRBV7-2 and TRBJ1-6; 9 nucleotides match TRBD1. The CDR3 nucleotides are TGTGCCAGCAGCGCCCTGGACAGGGGCTTCGGTAATTCACCCCTCCACTTT. This encodes CASSALDRGFGNSPLHF.